This section outlines one TCR beta chain sequence together with its context. The record originates from a study of blood T cell repertoires in COVID-19. About the study: Spain, Italy and the United States supplied samples that represented acute and convalescent COVID-19.

In the source study's methods: Amplification from reference gene primers served as the basis for estimated nucleated cell counts. Measured with immunoSEQ multiplex PCR; TCRdb has only the in-frame clones, and not every one. V and J calls and clone size are copied from that table; D and trimming were computed from the DNA. The sample has approximately 170,000 clones; roughly nine tenths are singletons. Trimming cost V 4 bases and J 4 bases, with 16 bases left between them. Looked up from germline, CDR1 is SEHNR and CDR2 is FQNEAQ (reference sequence). This CDR3 is built from 15 residues. The clonotype originates from a woman in her 70s with acute or convalescent COVID-19. Input material: peripheral blood. This chain links TRBV7-9 with TRBJ1-1; D is ambiguous. CDR3 residues: CASSSQDIFTTEAFF. The DNA for the CDR3 is TGTGCCAGCAGCTCGCAAGACATCTTTACCACTGAAGCTTTCTTT.